This is a list of T cell receptor beta chains from one sample in a study of blood T cell repertoires in COVID-19. Assay: immunoSEQ multiplex PCR; the TCRdb copy retains only in-frame clones and omits some. The sample has 85,000 to 130,000 clones, roughly two thirds seen once. The specimen was peripheral blood. Receptors originate from a human donor with acute or convalescent COVID-19. The donor label of this sample is uncertain. Each CDR3 is given with its conserved first and last residue. The D gene is left open where the match is weak. Clone sizes are given selectively: once, few, many, or a class where the clone is expanded.

NA NA TRBJ1-5 TRBV27 TGTGCCAGCAGTTTAGGGGCCCCCAATCAGCCCCAGCATTTT CASSLGAPNQPQHF
TRBD2 NA TRBJ2-2 TRBV19 TGTGCCAGTACCCCTAGCGGGGCAAACACCGGGGAGCTGTTTTTT CASTPSGANTGELFF
TRBD1 once TRBJ2-3 TRBV10-1 TGCGCCAGCAGTGAGGGGCCGGGACAGGTGGGGGATACGCAGTATTTT CASSEGPGQVGDTQYF
TRBD2 few TRBJ2-5 TRBV13 TGTGCCAGCAGCTTAGCGAGCGGGGGGAACCAAGAGACCCAGTACTTC CASSLASGGNQETQYF
TRBD2 NA TRBJ2-7 TRBV6-5 TGTGCCAGCAGTTACGCTGGGACTAGCGGATACGAGCAGTACTTC CASSYAGTSGYEQYF
TRBD2 many TRBJ2-1 TRBV5-6 TGTGCCAGCAGCTTGGGAGCGGGGGGGAAGCCCTACAATGAGCAGTTCTTC CASSLGAGGKPYNEQFF
NA NA TRBJ2-6 TRBV7-8 TGTGCCAGCACCGGTACCTCTGGGGCCAACGTCCTGACTTTC CASTGTSGANVLTF
TRBD2 NA TRBJ2-3 TRBV7-2 TGTGCCAGCAGCTTAACTAGCGATGTTAGCACAGATACGCAGTATTTT CASSLTSDVSTDTQYF
TRBD2 NA TRBJ2-5 TRBV29-1 TGCAGCGCAATAGCGGGGGTGGAGACCCAGTACTTC CSAIAGVETQYF
TRBD1 NA TRBJ1-4 TRBV4-1 TGCGCCAGCAGCCAAGACTCGAACAGGGGCCCCACTGAAAAACTGTTTTTT CASSQDSNRGPTEKLFF
NA few TRBJ1-5 TRBV27 TGTGCCAGCAGTTTCGGGTATAGCAATCAGCCCCAGCATTTT CASSFGYSNQPQHF
NA few TRBJ2-4 TRBV5-1 TGCGCCAGCAGCTTGGCCATGTCGGCAGGGGCCAAAAACATTCAGTACTTC CASSLAMSAGAKNIQYF
NA NA TRBJ1-1 TRBV29-1 TGCAGCGTTGGCTCCCGGACACAAAACACTGAAGCTTTCTTT CSVGSRTQNTEAFF
TRBD2 NA TRBJ2-7 TRBV2 TGTGCCAGCACCAAGGGACTAGCGGTTTCCTACGAGCAGTACTTC CASTKGLAVSYEQYF
TRBD2 NA TRBJ2-3 TRBV9 TGTGCCAGCAGCGAAACGGGACTAGCGTATCAAGGAGATACGCAGTATTTT CASSETGLAYQGDTQYF
TRBD1 NA TRBJ1-2 TRBV19 TGTGCCAGTAGTGTCACAGGGGGCCGGGATGGCTACACCTTC CASSVTGGRDGYTF
NA NA TRBJ1-3 TRBV2 TGTGCCAGCAGTGAAGCGCCTTACAGACCCTCTGGAAACACCATATATTTT CASSEAPYRPSGNTIYF
NA NA TRBJ1-5 TRBV19 TGTGCCAGCCAACCGGACAGCGATAATAATCAGCCCCAGCATTTT CASQPDSDNNQPQHF
NA NA TRBJ1-6 TRBV24-1 TGTGCCACCAGTGGGGCGACCTCAAATTCACCCCTCCACTTT CATSGATSNSPLHF
TRBD1 NA TRBJ1-2 TRBV28 TGTGCCAGCAGTCCCCCCCAGGGGGCGGTTGGCTACACCTTC CASSPPQGAVGYTF
NA few TRBJ1-2 TRBV4-1 TGCGCCAGCAGCCAAGGGGGGGGCAGGGGAAACTATGGCTACACCTTC CASSQGGGRGNYGYTF
NA NA TRBJ2-1 TRBV7-2 TGTGCCAGCAGTTACGTTTCTGGCGGGGCTTACAATGAGCAGTTCTTC CASSYVSGGAYNEQFF
NA NA TRBJ1-1 TRBV18 TGTGCCAGCTCAATCGGAACAGGGAACACTGAAGCTTTCTTT CASSIGTGNTEAFF
NA NA TRBJ2-5 TRBV7-2 TGTGCCAGCAGCCCGGGGGTGCGGGGGCTGGGGGAGACCCAGTACTTC CASSPGVRGLGETQYF
NA NA TRBJ2-1 TRBV7-8 TGTGCCAGCAGCTTAGGATTGCGGGGGCCCTACAATGAGCAGTTCTTC CASSLGLRGPYNEQFF
NA few TRBJ1-2 TRBV5-1 TGCGCCAGCAGCCCCCGGGACATAAACTCTATTGGCTACACCTTC CASSPRDINSIGYTF
TRBD1 NA TRBJ1-5 TRBV18 TGTGCCAGCTCGCTCCAGGGGGCGCGAGGTCAGCCCCAGCATTTT CASSLQGARGQPQHF
NA NA TRBJ2-7 TRBV6-5 TGTGCCAGCAGCACCACAGTGCTGAGTGCGGAGCAGTACTTC CASSTTVLSAEQYF
NA NA TRBJ2-3 TRBV25-1 TGTGCCAGCAGTGAATGGCAGGGGAGCACAGATACGCAGTATTTT CASSEWQGSTDTQYF
TRBD2 NA TRBJ2-3 TRBV7-9 TGTGCCAGCAGGTACCGAACTAGCGGGGCCACAGATACGCAGTATTTT CASRYRTSGATDTQYF
TRBD1 NA TRBJ2-2 TRBV6-1 TGTGCCAGCAGTGAAACGGGACAGGGAATCGGGGAGCTGTTTTTT CASSETGQGIGELFF
NA NA TRBJ1-2 TRBV6-1 TGTGCCAGCAGTGACAGGGCGCGGGGCTACACCTTC CASSDRARGYTF
TRBD1 many TRBJ1-2 TRBV30 TGTGCCGGTGACAGGGGCACTAACTATGGCTACACCTTC CAGDRGTNYGYTF
NA NA TRBJ1-1 TRBV12-2 TGTGCAAGTCGCTTAGCGGGACAGGGAAGGGAGAACACTGAAGCTTTCTTT CASRLAGQGRENTEAFF
NA NA TRBJ2-1 TRBV18 TGTGCCAGCTCACCACCGGGGGCAGCCTACAATGAGCAGTTCTTC CASSPPGAAYNEQFF
NA few TRBJ1-2 TRBV28 TGTGCCAGCAGTTCCCCCGCGATTACGGTCTATGGCTACACCTTC CASSSPAITVYGYTF
NA NA TRBJ2-5 TRBV21-1 TGTGCCAGCAGCAAAGCCAGAGGGTTGGGCGCACAAGAGACCCAGTACTTC CASSKARGLGAQETQYF
NA NA TRBJ1-2 TRBV2 TGTGCCAGCAGTGGGGGACTTCGCTATGGCTACACCTTC CASSGGLRYGYTF
TRBD2 NA TRBJ2-7 TRBV5-3 TGTGCCAGAAGGGCCGGGACTAGCGGGGTCGCCTACGAGCAGTACTTC CARRAGTSGVAYEQYF
NA NA TRBJ2-5 TRBV12-3/TRBV12-4 TGTGCCAGCAGCCTCCGGGAGACCCAGTACTTC CASSLRETQYF
TRBD1 NA TRBJ1-2 TRBV12-3/TRBV12-4 TGTGCCAGCACCCGACAGGGTTATGGCTACACCTTC CASTRQGYGYTF
TRBD1 NA TRBJ1-1 TRBV11-2 TGTGCCAGCAGCTTTCAGACAGGGGGCCAGAACACTGAAGCTTTCTTT CASSFQTGGQNTEAFF
NA NA TRBJ2-7 TRBV6-1 TGTGCCAGCAGTGAAAAAAGGAGGTACGAGCAGTACTTC CASSEKRRYEQYF
TRBD1 NA TRBJ1-1 TRBV2 TGTGCCAGCAGTAAACAGGGGTCGAGCGCGGCAGCTTTCTTT CASSKQGSSAAAFF
NA NA TRBJ2-1 TRBV11-3 TGTGCCAGCAGCTCCGGGCAGGGTGTAGACAATGAGCAGTTCTTC CASSSGQGVDNEQFF
TRBD1 NA TRBJ1-6 TRBV5-5 TGTGCCAGCAGCTTAGGGACAGGCAATTCACCCCTCCACTTT CASSLGTGNSPLHF
NA NA TRBJ1-4 TRBV5-1 TGCGCCAGCAGCTTGGACGGACAGCCTAATGAAAAACTGTTTTTT CASSLDGQPNEKLFF
NA NA TRBJ2-1 TRBV7-3 TGTGCCAGCAGCTCATTCGGGGGGCCTTACAATGAGCAGTTCTTC CASSSFGGPYNEQFF
NA NA TRBJ2-2 TRBV10-2 TGCGCCAGCGCTGCCTTAGCGAACACCGGGGAGCTGTTTTTT CASAALANTGELFF
NA NA TRBJ2-7 TRBV5-5 TGTGCCAGCAAGCCCGAAACCGGGTTGACCTACGAGCAGTACTTC CASKPETGLTYEQYF
NA NA TRBJ1-5 TRBV10-2 TGCGCCAGCAGTGAGTCATATGGGCTCAATCAGCCCCAGCATTTT CASSESYGLNQPQHF
TRBD2 once TRBJ2-6 TRBV29-1 TGCAGCGTTGAAGTAAGCGGGGGCACCTCTGGGGCCAACGTCCTGACTTTC CSVEVSGGTSGANVLTF
NA NA TRBJ1-3 TRBV3-1/TRBV3-2 TGTGCCAGCAGCCAGCCCTCGAGGGGAAACACCATATATTTT CASSQPSRGNTIYF
TRBD1 NA TRBJ2-4 TRBV6-5 TGTGCCAGCAGCTCGGACAGGGGGTACATTCAGTACTTC CASSSDRGYIQYF